The 10 T cell receptor beta chains reported below all come from one sample, sequenced in a study of T cells in Graves' hyperthyroidism and ophthalmopathy. Amplification yielded TCR beta CDR3 regions, with RNA transcripts as the source. An initial round of RT-PCR targeting the TCR CDR3 relied on the HTBI primer set. TCRdb reanalysed the multiplex PCR reads using MiXCR and keeps one entry per CDR3 protein. The sample shows around 250,000 distinct CDR3 sequences, around 17% of them seen only once. The material sequenced was blood. Receptor source: a woman between 18 and 29 years old with Graves' ophthalmopathy.

In this sample, this clonotype turned up many times. This rearrangement joins TRBV6-1 to TRBJ1-1, with D perhaps matching TRBD1 (5 bases). From germline, CDR1 is MNHNS and CDR2 SASEGT. The CDR3 has 14 amino acids. Between the trimmed V and J ends, which lost 5 bases and 3 bases, there was a span of 13 bases. DNA of the CDR3: TGTGCCAGCAGTTTGGCGGGGGACGACACTGAAGCTTTCTTT. It yields the protein CASSLAGDDTEAFF.

In its sample, this clonotype was seen many times. The V call is TRBV5-1, the J call TRBJ2-3; no firm D call. CDR1 is SGHRS, CDR2 YFSETQ, per germline. This CDR3 is built from 17 residues. The germline V and J ends were trimmed by 0 bases and 3 bases, with 17 bases remaining between them. As DNA, the CDR3 is TGCGCCAGCAGCTTGGGTCCGATTGGGCCACTTACAGATACGCAGTATTTT. Translated: CASSLGPIGPLTDTQYF.

This clonotype was found many times. The chain is built from TRBV27 and TRBJ2-7; tentative D call: TRBD2 (6 bases). This CDR3 spans 14 amino acids. V was shortened by 2 bases and J by 4 bases, with 12 bases between the two germline ends. Germline V gene lookup returns CDR1 MNHEY and CDR2 SMNVEV (reference sequence). In DNA, the CDR3 is TGTGCCAGCAGTTTACGAGGGACTCGGTACGAGCAGTACTTC. This gives the protein CASSLRGTRYEQYF.

This clonotype was recorded many times. V and J are TRBV28 and TRBJ1-5; D unclear. CDR3 length: 13 amino acids. The V gene's germline CDR1 is MDHEN and CDR2 SYDVKM. Trimming left V 2 bases short and J 7 bases short, with 9 bases between. CDR3 region: CASSLTANQPQHF. The DNA of the CDR3 is TGTGCCAGCAGTTTAACAGCCAACCAGCCCCAGCATTTT.

This clonotype has at least ten counts. J is TRBJ2-2 and V is TRBV28; 8 positions match TRBD2. The V gene's germline CDR1 is MDHEN and CDR2 SYDVKM. The CDR3 extends over 19 amino acids. V lost 5 bases, J lost 1 base, and 15 bases stayed unmatched. CDR3: CASSLPEEPGLVNTGELFF. As DNA, the CDR3 is TGTGCCAGCAGTCTCCCTGAGGAACCGGGACTAGTGAACACCGGGGAGCTGTTTTTT. Filled out from reference TRBV28 and TRBJ2-2, the complete variable domain reads DVKVTQSSRYLVKRTGEKVFLECVQDMDHENMFWYRQDPGLGLRLIYFSYDVKMKEKGDIPEGYSVSREKKERFSLILESASTNQTSMYLCASSLPEEPGLVNTGELFFGEGSRLTVL.

This clonotype was seen many times. The V call is TRBV11-2, the J call TRBJ1-3; D is undetermined. The V and J ends lost 0 bases and 0 bases respectively, with 6 bases between them. CDR3 size: 15 residues. Per germline, CDR1 SGHAT and CDR2 FQNNGV. The CDR3 coding sequence is TGTGCCAGCAGCTTAGACGGATTCTCTGGAAACACCATATATTTT. It specifies CASSLDGFSGNTIYF. Full variable domain (outside the CDR3, taken from reference TRBV11-2 and TRBJ1-3): EAGVAQSPRYKIIEKRQSVAFWCNPISGHATLYWYQQILGQGPKLLIQFQNNGVVDDSQLPKDRFSAERLKGVDSTLKIQPAKLEDSAVYLCASSLDGFSGNTIYFGEGSWLTVV.

This clonotype showed up many times. The chain has TRBV6-1 and TRBJ2-1, with a possible D match to TRBD2 (7 bases). The CDR3 is 17 residues long. V shed 1 base and J shed 4 bases, with 17 bases lying between them. The germline gives CDR1 MNHNS, CDR2 SASEGT. CDR3 nucleotide sequence: TGTGCCAGCAGTGAAGGCTGGGGGCGGGGGAAGTACAATGAGCAGTTCTTC. Encoded protein: CASSEGWGRGKYNEQFF.

This clonotype came up many times. The chain recombines TRBV10-3 with TRBJ1-1; no definite D call. The CDR3 loop spans 14 amino acids. Germline V CDR1 and CDR2: ENHRY, SYGVKD. V lost 10 bases and J lost 1, with 16 bases in between. The chain's CDR3 is CASGEVVGNTEAFF. As DNA, the CDR3 is TGTGCCAGTGGAGAGGTCGTGGGGAACACTGAAGCTTTCTTT.

This clonotype was recorded at least ten times. The chain combines TRBV7-9 with TRBJ2-7; TRBD2 agrees at 9 bases. Germline assignment: CDR1 SEHNR and CDR2 FQNEAQ (reference sequence). V lost 5 bases to trimming and J lost 9 bases; unmatched junction nucleotides: 8. The CDR3 runs 13 residues. The CDR3 protein is CASSTRLADRQYF. The CDR3 DNA reads as TGTGCCAGCAGCACGAGACTAGCGGATCGGCAGTACTTC. Combining the CDR3 with reference TRBV7-9 and TRBJ2-7 gives the whole variable domain DTGVSQNPRHKITKRGQNVTFRCDPISEHNRLYWYRQTLGQGPEFLTYFQNEAQLEKSRLLSDRFSAERPKGSFSTLEIQRTEQGDSAMYLCASSTRLADRQYFGPGTRLTVT.

This clonotype was seen at least ten times. This chain connects TRBV20-1 to TRBJ2-1; no firm D call. The CDR3 has 14 residues. Per germline, CDR1 DFQATT and CDR2 SNEGSKA (reference sequence). Trimming shortened V by 0 bases and J by 0 bases, and 6 bases separated the two germline ends. DNA of the CDR3: TGCAGTGCTAGAGATAGGGTCTCCTACAATGAGCAGTTCTTC. This sequence encodes CSARDRVSYNEQFF.